This passage covers 20 T cell receptor beta chains from one sample sequenced in a study of cytomegalovirus exposure and HLA in healthy donors. The PCR contained 60 Vbeta and 13 Jbeta primers. Only in-frame clones appear in the TCRdb table, and some are missing; sequencing was by immunoSEQ multiplex PCR. The table includes some 180,000 clones, around 80% detected once. The sequenced material came from PBMCs. Source of these receptors: a male donor in good health and CMV-seronegative.

This chain connects TRBV19 to TRBJ1-5; D gene uncertain. Germline assignment: CDR1 LNHDA and CDR2 SQIVND (reference sequence). V lost 6 bases to trimming and J lost 4 bases, with 13 bases between them. The CDR3 loop spans 14 amino acids. The CDR3 spells CASSVGSMNQPQHF. The CDR3 DNA reads as TGTGCCAGTAGCGTGGGCTCGATGAATCAGCCCCAGCATTTT.

CDR3 in DNA: TGTGCCTGGGGCGGGAGGGGGGCAGCGAACTATGGCTACACCTTC. Translating it yields CAWGGRGAANYGYTF. The chain is built from TRBV30 and TRBJ1-2; D might be TRBD1 (6 bases). Germline V gives CDR1 GTSNPN, CDR2 SVGIG (reference sequence). The CDR3 totals 15 residues. The V end lost 5 bases, the J end lost 2 bases, and 18 bases lay between the germline ends.

The chain links TRBV5-1 to TRBJ1-6, with 8 bases aligning to TRBD1. The V gene end was trimmed by 3 bases and the J gene end by 8 bases; junction bases not matched to a gene: 10. CDR3 length: 16 amino acids. Germline values: CDR1 SGHRS, CDR2 YFSETQ. The CDR3 sequence is CASSSNLDRGYSPLHF. CDR3 sequence (DNA): TGCGCCAGCAGCTCCAACCTAGACAGGGGATATTCACCCCTCCACTTT.

This sequence joins TRBV7-9 and TRBJ1-2; D gene unclear. The V gene lost 6 bases and the J gene lost 0 bases, with 14 bases spanning the gap. The germline V gene encodes CDR1 SEHNR and CDR2 FQNEAQ (reference sequence). The CDR3 is 15 amino acids. The CDR3 sequence is CASSNTAAPNYGYTF. Written as DNA, the CDR3 is TGTGCCAGCAGTAATACAGCCGCTCCTAACTATGGCTACACCTTC. Complete variable domain (other parts from reference TRBV7-9 and TRBJ1-2): DTGVSQNPRHKITKRGQNVTFRCDPISEHNRLYWYRQTLGQGPEFLTYFQNEAQLEKSRLLSDRFSAERPKGSFSTLEIQRTEQGDSAMYLCASSNTAAPNYGYTFGSGTRLTVV.

This sequence joins TRBV9 and TRBJ1-3, with no clear D. Germline CDR1 and CDR2: SGDLS and YYNGEE. The V end was cut by 3 bases, the J end by 0 bases, with 13 bases between. This CDR3 is 16 amino acids long. DNA of the CDR3: TGTGCCAGCAGCGACCTTCCAGGATCCTCTGGAAACACCATATATTTT. Translated, it gives CASSDLPGSSGNTIYF.

With respect to this clone: Other nucleotide sequences in the sample specify the same CDR3. This chain links TRBV4-1 with TRBJ1-2; perhaps TRBD1 as D (6 bases). CDR1 and CDR2 from the germline V gene are MGHRA and YSYEKL. The V and J ends lost 1 base and 0 bases respectively, with 6 bases between them. The CDR3 consists of 14 residues. The CDR3 DNA sequence: TGCGCCAGCAGCCAAGGGACAGCTAACTATGGCTACACCTTC. This gives the protein CASSQGTANYGYTF.

This rearrangement joins TRBV10-3 to TRBJ1-1, with 7 bases aligning to TRBD1. Germline CDR1 reads ENHRY; CDR2 reads SYGVKD. J lost 1 base, V lost 6 bases, and 5 bases had no gene match. The CDR3 extends over 14 amino acids. CDR3 in DNA: TGTGCCATCAGCATCCGGGACAGGAACACTGAAGCTTTCTTT. It is translated as CAISIRDRNTEAFF.

The chain carries TRBV18 and TRBJ2-5; D remains ambiguous. CDR1 and CDR2 (germline): KGHSH, LQKENI. The CDR3 consists of 12 residues. The V gene lost 3 bases and the J gene lost 5 bases, with 7 bases spanning the gap. The CDR3 nucleotides read TGTGCCAGCTCACCGAGTATGGAGACCCAGTACTTC. Translated, it gives CASSPSMETQYF.

The rearrangement links TRBV2 to TRBJ2-5; no clear D. This CDR3 region has 12 residues. V lost 6 bases and J lost 2, with 7 bases in between. Germline assignment: CDR1 SNHLY and CDR2 FYNNEI. Here the CDR3 DNA reads TGTGCCAGCAGAAACAGACAAGAGACCCAGTACTTC. As protein: CASRNRQETQYF.

The V gene is TRBV25-1, the J gene TRBJ1-6; a weak D match, TRBD1 (6 bases). Deletions cut 2 bases from V and 3 bases from J, with 8 bases between. This CDR3 contains 15 residues. Germline V gene data show CDR1 as MGHDK and CDR2 as SYGVNS. CDR3 loop: CASSEEQGYNSPLHF. For the CDR3, the DNA is TGTGCCAGCAGTGAAGAACAGGGCTATAATTCACCCCTCCACTTT.

This clone was seen a few times. The rearrangement joins TRBV4-3 to TRBJ2-1, with 8 bases that match TRBD1. CDR1 and CDR2 from the germline V gene are LGHNA and YSLEER. This CDR3 is 16 amino acids long. V was pared by 0 bases and J by 4 bases, with 5 bases of the junction left unmatched. This chain's CDR3 is CASSQETGQVYNEQFF. Here the CDR3 DNA reads TGCGCCAGCAGCCAAGAAACGGGACAGGTATACAATGAGCAGTTCTTC.

This clone came up once. The gene calls are TRBV18 and TRBJ2-7; maybe TRBD2 (5 bases). V was shortened by 0 bases and J by 5 bases, with 11 bases between the two germline ends. From germline, CDR1 is KGHSH and CDR2 LQKENI. This CDR3 contains 14 residues. CDR3 sequence reads: CASSPPGLSHEQYF. CDR3 DNA sequence: TGTGCCAGCTCACCACCCGGACTTTCCCACGAGCAGTACTTC.

The chain joins TRBV5-1 to TRBJ2-5; the D gene is possibly TRBD1 (6 bases). The CDR3 length is 15 residues. Germline assignment: CDR1 SGHRS and CDR2 YFSETQ. Between the trimmed V and J ends, which lost 0 bases and 4 bases, there was a span of 13 bases. CDR3 sequence reads: CASSLDRANGETQYF. DNA of the CDR3: TGCGCCAGCAGCTTGGACAGGGCGAATGGAGAGACCCAGTACTTC. The whole variable domain, remainder taken from reference TRBV5-1 and TRBJ2-5, is KAGVTQTPRYLIKTRGQQVTLSCSPISGHRSVSWYQQTPGQGLQFLFEYFSETQRNKGNFPGRFSGRQFSNSRSEMNVSTLELGDSALYLCASSLDRANGETQYFGPGTRLLVL.

The genes are TRBV15 and TRBJ2-7, with D maybe TRBD2 (5 bases). The V gene lost 0 bases and the J gene lost 3 bases, with 9 bases spanning the gap. The germline gives CDR1 LNHNV, CDR2 YYDKDF (reference sequence). The CDR3 runs to 14 residues. The CDR3 protein is CATSRDDRDYEQYF. The CDR3 DNA is TGTGCCACCAGCAGAGATGACCGGGACTACGAGCAGTACTTC.

The CDR3, as DNA: TGCGCCAGCAGCCAAGACCGGTTGACACCTGGAAACACCATATATTTT. It yields the protein CASSQDRLTPGNTIYF. The rearrangement links TRBV4-1 to TRBJ1-3; D call uncertain. The CDR3 length is 16 residues. The ends were cut back, 0 bases at V and 2 bases at J, with 11 bases in the middle. Germline V gives CDR1 MGHRA, CDR2 YSYEKL.

The V call is TRBV9, the J call TRBJ2-2, with TRBD2 matching 9 bases. V dropped 0 bases and J dropped 0; count of bases not matched to a gene: 6. Per the germline V gene, CDR1 is SGDLS and CDR2 is YYNGEE. The CDR3 length is 18 residues. The CDR3 reads CASSVGLADIANTGELFF. CDR3 nucleotide sequence: TGTGCCAGCAGCGTAGGACTAGCGGATATAGCGAACACCGGGGAGCTGTTTTTT.

This sequence joins TRBV19 and TRBJ1-1; no definite D call. CDR3 length equals 13 residues. Germline lookup yields CDR1 LNHDA and CDR2 SQIVND (reference sequence). V was cut by 7 bases and J by 3 bases, with 12 bases left in between. The DNA of the CDR3 is TGTGCCAGTACCACCCGGGTCGACACTGAAGCTTTCTTT. This sequence encodes CASTTRVDTEAFF.

The rearrangement links TRBV5-5 to TRBJ2-5, with TRBD2 matching 10 bases. The end of the DNA is better explained by TRBJ2-7, so the J call may be wrong. CDR1 is SGHKS, CDR2 YYEKEE, per germline (reference sequence). The CDR3 spans 13 residues. CDR3 residues: CASSPGTSDEQYF. The DNA for the CDR3 is TGTGCCAGCAGTCCCGGGACTAGCGACGAGCAGTACTTC.

This chain uses TRBV6-1 with TRBJ1-1; 7 bases agree with TRBD1. Germline assignment: CDR1 MNHNS and CDR2 SASEGT. The junction had 2 bases not matched to a gene; V was cut back by 3 bases and J by 1 base. This CDR3 is built from 14 residues. The CDR3 DNA is TGTGCCAGCAGTGACAGACAGGGGAACACTGAAGCTTTCTTT. Translating gives CASSDRQGNTEAFF.

This clone was counted between two and nine times. The CDR3 sequence: CATSTREGWGVSQPQHF. CDR3 coding DNA: TGTGCCACCAGCACGAGGGAGGGCTGGGGGGTCAGTCAGCCCCAGCATTTT. This chain connects TRBV15 to TRBJ1-5; tentative D call: TRBD1 (5 bases). This CDR3 has 17 amino acids. CDR1 is LNHNV, CDR2 YYDKDF, per germline (reference sequence). The V gene lost 4 bases and the J gene lost 6 bases, with 22 bases spanning the gap.